This T cell receptor beta chain was sequenced for a study of chemoradiotherapy in HPV16-positive cancers. Some clones are missing from TCRdb's copy, which holds only in-frame ones; the method was immunoSEQ multiplex PCR. The data hold over 4,500 clones, with under 85% observed a single time. Findings of the study overall: In HPV16-positive patients, HPV-responsive T-cell expansion tracked better recurrence-free survival.

Repertoires were sampled repeatedly during chemoradiotherapy. Points on this clone: The antigen is not known.

Germline assignment: CDR1 SGDLS and CDR2 YYNGEE. Between the trimmed V and J ends, which lost 5 bases and 5 bases, there was a span of 10 bases. This CDR3 spans 13 amino acids. This TCR was sampled from a human donor with HPV-associated anogenital cancer. The genes are TRBV9 and TRBJ2-2, with TRBD1 as a possible D gene (5 bases). Sequenced here: tumor tissue, sampled from a patient who underwent chemoradiotherapy. Here the CDR3 reads CASSQGITGELFF. The CDR3 nucleotides are TGTGCCAGCAGTCAGGGCATAACCGGGGAGCTGTTTTTT.